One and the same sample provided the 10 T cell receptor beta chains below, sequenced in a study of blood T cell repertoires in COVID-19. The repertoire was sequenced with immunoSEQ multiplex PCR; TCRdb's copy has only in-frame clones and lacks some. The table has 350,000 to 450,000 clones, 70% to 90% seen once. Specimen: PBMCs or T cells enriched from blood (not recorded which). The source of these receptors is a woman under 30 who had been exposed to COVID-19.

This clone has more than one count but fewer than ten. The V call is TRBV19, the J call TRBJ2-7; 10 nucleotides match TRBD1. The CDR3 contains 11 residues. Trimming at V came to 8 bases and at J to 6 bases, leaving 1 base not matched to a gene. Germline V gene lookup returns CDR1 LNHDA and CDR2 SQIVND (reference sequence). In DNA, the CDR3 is TGTGCCAGTCGGACAGGGGGCGAGCAGTACTTC. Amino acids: CASRTGGEQYF.

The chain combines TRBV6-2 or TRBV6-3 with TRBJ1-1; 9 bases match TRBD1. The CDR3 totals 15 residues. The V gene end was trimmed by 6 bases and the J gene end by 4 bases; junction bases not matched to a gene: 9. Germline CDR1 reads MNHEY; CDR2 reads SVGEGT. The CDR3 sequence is CASSPWDREFTEAFF. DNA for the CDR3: TGTGCCAGCAGCCCCTGGGACAGGGAATTCACTGAAGCTTTCTTT.

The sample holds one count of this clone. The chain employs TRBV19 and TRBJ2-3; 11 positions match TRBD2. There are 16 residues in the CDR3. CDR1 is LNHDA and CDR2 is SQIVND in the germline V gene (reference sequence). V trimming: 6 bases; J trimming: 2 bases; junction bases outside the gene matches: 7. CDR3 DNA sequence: TGTGCCAGTAGGCTACTAGCGGGAGCGGACACAGATACGCAGTATTTT. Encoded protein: CASRLLAGADTDTQYF.

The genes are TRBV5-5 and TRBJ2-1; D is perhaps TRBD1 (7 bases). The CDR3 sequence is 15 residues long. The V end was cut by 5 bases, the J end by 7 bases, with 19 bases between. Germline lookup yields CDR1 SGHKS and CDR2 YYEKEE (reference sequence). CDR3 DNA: TGTGCCAGCAGGCAGGGCAGGGGGGTGATTAATGAGCAGTTCTTC. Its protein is CASRQGRGVINEQFF.

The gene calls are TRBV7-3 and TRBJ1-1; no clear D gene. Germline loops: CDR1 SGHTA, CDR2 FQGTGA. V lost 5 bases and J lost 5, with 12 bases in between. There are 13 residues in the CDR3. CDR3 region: CASSPRRETEAFF. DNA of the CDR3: TGTGCCAGCAGCCCTAGGCGGGAGACTGAAGCTTTCTTT.

The CDR3, as DNA: TGTGCCAGCAGCTTAGAGGGTAGGCCAGGGGAACCCCAGCATTTT. As protein: CASSLEGRPGEPQHF. This chain links TRBV11-2 with TRBJ1-5, with a weak D call TRBD1 (6 bases). Germline V CDR1 and CDR2: SGHAT, FQNNGV. Trimming stripped 0 bases from V and 10 bases from J, with 16 bases between. The CDR3 has 15 residues.

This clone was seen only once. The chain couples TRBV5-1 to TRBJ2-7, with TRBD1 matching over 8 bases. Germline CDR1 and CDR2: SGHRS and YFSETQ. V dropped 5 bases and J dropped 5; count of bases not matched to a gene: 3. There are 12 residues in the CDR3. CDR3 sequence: CASRKTGDEQYF. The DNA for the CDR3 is TGCGCCAGCAGGAAGACAGGGGACGAGCAGTACTTC.

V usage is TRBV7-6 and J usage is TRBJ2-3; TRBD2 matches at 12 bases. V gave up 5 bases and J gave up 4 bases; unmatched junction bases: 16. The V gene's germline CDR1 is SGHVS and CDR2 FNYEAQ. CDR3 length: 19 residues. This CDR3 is CASSRRGYRSSGGADTQYF. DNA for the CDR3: TGTGCCAGCAGCCGGAGAGGGTATAGATCTAGCGGGGGGGCAGATACGCAGTATTTT.

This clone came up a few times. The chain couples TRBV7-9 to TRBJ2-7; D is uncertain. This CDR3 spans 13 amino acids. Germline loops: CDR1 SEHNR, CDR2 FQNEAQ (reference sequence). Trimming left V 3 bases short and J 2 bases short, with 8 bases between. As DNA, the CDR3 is TGTGCCAGCAGCTTCTCAGCGACCTACGAGCAGTACTTC. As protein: CASSFSATYEQYF.

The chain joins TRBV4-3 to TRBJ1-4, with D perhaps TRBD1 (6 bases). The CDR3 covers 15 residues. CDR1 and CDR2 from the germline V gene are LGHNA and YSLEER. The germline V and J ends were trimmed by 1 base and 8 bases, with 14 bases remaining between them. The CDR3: CASSQVYREGEKLFF. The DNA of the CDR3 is TGCGCCAGCAGCCAAGTTTACAGGGAAGGAGAAAAACTGTTTTTT.